The entry that follows covers one T cell receptor beta chain sequence. In the source study's methods: Researchers report that nucleated cell counts were estimated from reference gene primer amplification. Assay used: immunoSEQ multiplex PCR; TCRdb lists only in-frame clones, some missing. V and J calls and clone size are copied from that table; D and trimming were computed from the DNA. The table lists 65,000 to 80,000 clones, around 87% of them singletons. From germline, CDR1 is MNHEY and CDR2 SMNVEV (reference sequence). This CDR3 is 17 amino acids long. V shed 2 bases, J shed 8 bases, and the junction held 11 bases outside the gene matches. The sample comes from a study of blood T cell repertoires in COVID-19. Study-level information: PBMCs, B-cell-depleted T cells, or T cells were the source of the cDNA or gDNA that made up the material.

The sequenced sample was peripheral blood. The TCR sequence derives from a man between 45 and 60 years old with active COVID-19. The rearrangement links TRBV27 to TRBJ2-2; 10 bases line up with TRBD2. In nucleotides, the CDR3 is TGTGCCAGCAGTTTAGATAAGCGGGAGGGCCCCGGGGGGGAGCTGTTTTTT. Protein product: CASSLDKREGPGGELFF.